The T cell receptor (beta chain) described here comes from a study of neurological immune-mediated disorders. Whole-study results and caveats: No clinical or MRI feature was associated with the multiple sclerosis repertoire cluster. The absence of any CDR3 amino acid sequence shared by expanded clones across subjects suggests that repertoires were private in all groups. Healthy controls had more TCR clonal expansion than multiple sclerosis, which showed the least, whereas HTLV-1-associated myelopathy showed the most.

As for the cDNA, it was generated by 5'RACE with 10-nucleotide random UMIs. A single record per CDR3 protein comes from TCRdb applying MiXCR to the 5' RACE reads. The table records roughly 90,000 distinct CDR3 sequences, around 3.5% of them present only once. Looked up from germline, CDR1 is SGHRS and CDR2 is YFSETQ. The CDR3 loop spans 16 amino acids. Germline trimming cut 4 bases from V and 5 bases from J; bases unmatched to any gene: 10. This clonotype showed up many times. Its antigen is unknown. Sample: PBMCs. The chain links TRBV5-1 to TRBJ2-1; 9 nucleotides match TRBD1. The clonotype comes from a woman in her forties or fifties with multiple sclerosis. CDR3 region: CASSIGPGQGNNEQFF. DNA of the CDR3: TGCGCCAGCAGCATCGGGCCGGGACAGGGTAACAATGAGCAGTTCTTC. Looking up the rest from reference TRBV5-1 and TRBJ2-1 gives the full variable domain: KAGVTQTPRYLIKTRGQQVTLSCSPISGHRSVSWYQQTPGQGLQFLFEYFSETQRNKGNFPGRFSGRQFSNSRSEMNVSTLELGDSALYLCASSIGPGQGNNEQFFGPGTRLTVL.